The 13 T cell receptor beta chains in this list originate from one sample, sequenced in a study of Ad26.COV2.S vaccination and SARS-CoV-2 variants. Treatment meaning: 15 to 20 received Ad26.COV2.S at low or high dose, single or two shots; five or six received placebo; per-sample allocation not given. Sampling was done on day 63 after the first vaccine or placebo injection. Generated by immunoSEQ multiplex PCR, the TCRdb table keeps only in-frame clones and is missing some. The top ten hold 3.3% of the sample, which has approximately 340,000 clones, roughly 85% seen once. The sample consisted of peripheral blood, taken in a trial of Ad26.COV2.S vaccine versus placebo. The receptors were gathered from a person aged 18 to 65 who received the Ad26.COV2.S COVID-19 vaccine or a placebo.

The chain is built from TRBV7-9 and TRBJ2-7; D possibly uses TRBD1 or TRBD2 (9 bases each). V gave up 5 bases and J gave up 4 bases, with 24 bases separating them. The CDR3 spans 17 residues. Germline V gene data show CDR1 as SEHNR and CDR2 as FQNEAQ (reference sequence). The CDR3 reads CASSPRGGGQGIYEQYF. DNA of the CDR3: TGTGCCAGCAGCCCGCGGGGGGGTGGACAGGGGATTTACGAGCAGTACTTC.

The V and J genes are TRBV28 and TRBJ1-6; tentative D call: TRBD1 (5 bases). Germline V gene data show CDR1 as MDHEN and CDR2 as SYDVKM. The CDR3 has 17 residues. V dropped 5 bases and J dropped 4 bases, with 18 bases sitting between them. This chain's CDR3 is CASSPTGRSTYNSPLHF. The CDR3, as DNA: TGTGCCAGCAGTCCCACGGGGCGTTCTACATATAATTCACCCCTCCACTTT.

Remarks on this clone: This sample also contains other DNA sequences that code for the same CDR3. The chain is built from TRBV5-1 and TRBJ2-3; 8 bases align to TRBD2. Per the germline V gene, CDR1 is SGHRS and CDR2 is YFSETQ. The CDR3 runs 14 residues. The junction had 1 base not matched to a gene; V was cut back by 1 base and J by 3 bases. CDR3 amino acids: CASSLRGGTDTQYF. The CDR3 DNA reads TGCGCCAGCAGCTTGCGGGGGGGAACAGATACGCAGTATTTT. Variable domain in full (rest from reference TRBV5-1 and TRBJ2-3): KAGVTQTPRYLIKTRGQQVTLSCSPISGHRSVSWYQQTPGQGLQFLFEYFSETQRNKGNFPGRFSGRQFSNSRSEMNVSTLELGDSALYLCASSLRGGTDTQYFGPGTRLTVL.

V gene TRBV2 combines with J gene TRBJ2-1, with D hard to call. Germline CDR1 and CDR2: SNHLY and FYNNEI. CDR3 length: 12 residues. V lost 7 bases, J lost 2 bases, and 6 bases lay in between. CDR3 in DNA: TGTGCCAGCACCGGTACCTACAATGAGCAGTTCTTC. Its protein is CASTGTYNEQFF.

V is TRBV11-2 and J is TRBJ2-7; D not resolved. V lost 2 bases, J lost 5 bases, and 16 bases lay in between. In germline, CDR1 is SGHAT, CDR2 FQNNGV. The CDR3 runs 15 residues. The CDR3 region has the DNA TGTGCCAGCAGCTTAAGCCCCCGCCCCACGGACGAGCAGTACTTC. Its translation is CASSLSPRPTDEQYF.

The rearrangement uses TRBV19 and TRBJ2-7; D may be TRBD1 (5 bases). Germline V gene data show CDR1 as LNHDA and CDR2 as SQIVND (reference sequence). CDR3 length: 14 residues. V was cut by 0 bases and J by 3 bases, with 9 bases left in between. The CDR3 nucleotides read TGTGCCAGTAGTATAGAAGGGGCTATCTACGAGCAGTACTTC. Translating it yields CASSIEGAIYEQYF.

In this sample, this clone turned up a few times. The chain has TRBV12-3 or TRBV12-4 and TRBJ2-1, with D perhaps TRBD2 (5 bases). The length of the CDR3 is 12 residues. Deletions cut 3 bases from V and 8 bases from J, with 8 bases between. This CDR3 reads CASSFWGDEQFF. CDR3 sequence (DNA): TGTGCCAGCAGTTTTTGGGGAGATGAGCAGTTCTTC.

This clone was counted once. The V call is TRBV10-3, the J call TRBJ1-1; D is undetermined. In germline, CDR1 is ENHRY, CDR2 SYGVKD. V was pared by 0 bases and J by 11 bases, with 7 bases between. CDR3 length equals 11 residues. The DNA of the CDR3 is TGTGCCATCAGTGAGTCAGAGACGGCTTTCTTT. Amino acid sequence: CAISESETAFF.

The rearrangement joins TRBV2 to TRBJ1-2; no reliable D call. The germline CDR1 and CDR2 sequences are SNHLY and FYNNEI. The CDR3 consists of 8 residues. V lost 7 bases and J lost 6, with 0 bases in between. CDR3 nucleotides: TGTGCCAGCAATGGCTACACCTTC. It encodes CASNGYTF.

V is TRBV29-1 and J is TRBJ2-1; D may be TRBD1 or TRBD2 (5 bases each). The CDR3 contains 16 residues. Germline-derived CDR1 and CDR2 are SQVTM and ANQGSEA. V lost 6 bases and J 6 bases, leaving 24 bases between the germline ends. For the CDR3, the DNA is TGCAGCGTGGTTTTTCCGGGACCAACCTATATCAATGAGCAGTTCTTC. Its translation is CSVVFPGPTYINEQFF.

This clone was seen only once. J is TRBJ2-4 and V is TRBV3-1 (or the pseudogene TRBV3-2), with D perhaps matching TRBD2 (7 bases). Per the germline V gene, CDR1 is LGHDT and CDR2 is YNNKEL (reference sequence). V was clipped by 7 bases and J by 1 base, with 14 bases between them. This CDR3 is 15 amino acids long. CDR3 sequence (DNA): TGTGCCAGCACCGAGGGGGGGCGGGCCAAAAACATTCAGTACTTC. Translated: CASTEGGRAKNIQYF.

This clone appeared a single time. The J gene is TRBJ2-1, the V gene TRBV4-1, with D perhaps matching TRBD2 (6 bases). Germline V gene data show CDR1 as MGHRA and CDR2 as YSYEKL. V lost 1 base, J lost 0 bases, and 10 bases lay in between. This CDR3 spans 16 amino acids. The CDR3 nucleotides read TGCGCCAGCAGCCAAGGTCCAGCGGGCTCCTACAATGAGCAGTTCTTC. Protein: CASSQGPAGSYNEQFF.

This clone was observed a handful of times. The V call is TRBV19, the J call TRBJ2-1, with TRBD2 matching 10 bases. V shed 2 bases and J 9 bases; nucleotides not matched to a gene: 7. Germline CDR1 is LNHDA and CDR2 is SQIVND (reference sequence). The CDR3 contains 15 residues. CDR3 bases: TGTGCCAGTAGTATAATCAGCGGGGGGGTGAGTGAGCAGTTCTTC. As protein: CASSIISGGVSEQFF.